Sequencing of this T cell receptor (beta chain) was carried out in a study of blood T cell repertoires in COVID-19 (dated by TCRdb to the early 2020s). A note on the overall study: The collaborator samples originated in the United States, Italy and Spain and spanned the acute and convalescent phases of COVID-19. The prospective study material was composed of cDNA or gDNA derived from T cells, B-cell-depleted T cells, or PBMCs. The dataset comprised deeply sampled blood TCRbeta repertoires from subjects exposed to, actively infected with, or recovered from COVID-19. The repertoires were made available in a free public database intended to serve as a resource for research on the immune response to SARS-CoV-2. Samples were obtained from the ongoing ImmuneRACE study (first 160 participants) and from about 1,300 subjects provided by 6 global collaborators. Nearly every sample came with metadata listing a de-identified subject ID, COVID-19 status, age in years and sex. Where available, HLA class I and class II types were obtained from metadata supplied by the sample provider rather than from assay-based typing.

For CDR1 and CDR2, the germline V gene lists KGHDR and SFDVKD. The germline ends are 10 bases apart after V is trimmed by 4 bases and J by 5 bases. From the cysteine through the phenylalanine, the CDR3 covers 13 amino acids. Left in the record is the CDR3 DNA by itself, 39 bases read in frame from the first base. Broader findings and caveats from the paper: The quantity of clinical and demographic metadata differed by source and by participant and was supplied without curation.

Each collaborating institution followed its own protocols to collect whole blood in K2EDTA tubes. Collaborator samples were shipped for TCRbeta analysis as frozen whole blood, isolated PBMCs, or DNA extracted from either sample type. Concerning this clone: Its recognized antigen is unknown. Base qualities were left out, and no much larger clone turns up one base away.

The immunoSEQ Assay, a bias-controlled multiplex PCR, was used to amplify TCRbeta CDR3 regions from genomic DNA. As for the authors' bioinformatics: Nucleated cell counts per sample were estimated from amplification of reference gene primers within the assay. To quantify the absolute abundance of each unique TCRbeta CDR3 rearrangement, sequence reads were collapsed and filtered. For each sample, productive Simpson clonality was calculated as the square root of Simpson's diversity index across productive rearrangements. TCRdb took this table from immuneACCESS and kept in-frame rearrangements with V and J called. Such tables lack part of the clones; where checked against another copy, unresolved V genes explain under half of the gap, and the rest is unexplained. V and J calls and clone size come straight from that table; D and trimming were deduced from the DNA. Recorded for this sample are over 100,000 clones; about 80% of them occurred a single time. The ten largest clones add up to about 4% of the sample.

Sequencing was done on a sample of peripheral blood. The receptor's source is a woman of 80 years or more with acute or convalescent COVID-19. The rearrangement combines TRBV24-1 with TRBJ2-5; no D gene call is confident. The CDR3 protein is CATSDPSRETQYF. The nucleotide sequence reads TGTGCCACCAGTGACCCCTCCAGGGAGACCCAGTACTTC.